The T cell receptor beta chain under discussion was sequenced for a study of early T cells in non-severe SARS-CoV-2 infection. Study-level information: Unpaired chains resulted from sequencing bulk RNA of unsorted whole blood.

Unique molecular identifiers were attached to individual cDNA molecules. TCRdb re-analysed the 5' RACE reads in MiXCR, keeping a single row per CDR3 protein. The table lists over 45,000 distinct CDR3 sequences, roughly a tenth of them singletons. Germline V gives CDR1 SQVTM, CDR2 ANQGSEA. With 7 bases clipped from V and 6 bases from J, the junction kept 12 bases outside the gene matches. This CDR3 is 14 amino acids long. Study-wide results and caveats: Missing private and CD4 specificities, VDJdb matching favored anti-spike CD8 responses.

This clonotype was seen a few times. Its matching antigen is unknown. The V and J genes are TRBV29-1 and TRBJ1-1; 9 nucleotides line up with TRBD1. Source material: whole blood. This TCR came from an adult who was a healthcare worker with PCR-confirmed SARS-CoV-2 infection or an uninfected control (not recorded which). In DNA, the CDR3 is TGCAGCGCCGGTGGCCCGGGACAGGGACCTGAAGCTTTCTTT. Its translation is CSAGGPGQGPEAFF. Combining the CDR3 with reference TRBV29-1 and TRBJ1-1 gives the whole variable domain SAVISQKPSRDICQRGTSLTIQCQVDSQVTMMFWYRQQPGQSLTLIATANQGSEATYESGFVIDKFPISRPNLTFSTLTVSNMSPEDSSIYLCSAGGPGQGPEAFFGQGTRLTVV.